The rows below give T cell receptor beta chains drawn from one sample of a study of blood T cell repertoires in COVID-19. Sequencing used immunoSEQ multiplex PCR; TCRdb keeps in-frame clones, though not all of them. Of about 220,000 clones listed, about 81% were seen once; the top ten hold roughly 5.5%. The sequencing input was peripheral blood. Source of these receptors: a woman in her seventies with COVID-19, enrolled during active disease. CDR3s include the opening cysteine and the closing phenylalanine or tryptophan. D genes are given only for firm matches. Clone size is stated in some rows and not others, as once, few, many or a class when expanded.

clone_size	j_call	d_call	v_call	cdr3_nt	cdr3_aa
once	TRBJ2-5	TRBD2	TRBV7-2	TGTGCCAGCAGCTCTGGGCGGGGGGCGGCCCAGTACTTC	CASSSGRGAAQYF
.	TRBJ1-2	TRBD1	TRBV15	TGTGCCACCAGCTTAAGACAGGGTTCTTATGGCTACACCTTC	CATSLRQGSYGYTF
.	TRBJ2-1	.	TRBV5-8	TGTGCCAGCAGCTTACAGGGCGCATCGTACAATGAGCAGTTCTTC	CASSLQGASYNEQFF
.	TRBJ2-4	TRBD1	TRBV7-2	TGTGCCAGCAGCTCTACTCGAGACAGGGTCAACATTCAGTACTTC	CASSSTRDRVNIQYF
few	TRBJ2-1	TRBD2	TRBV7-3	TGTGCCAGCAGCCCTAGCGGTAATGAGCAGTTCTTC	CASSPSGNEQFF
.	TRBJ2-5	TRBD1	TRBV5-1	TGCGCCAGCAGCGGGCGGACAGGGGGCGGAGAGACCCAGTACTTC	CASSGRTGGGETQYF
.	TRBJ2-1	.	TRBV2	TGTGCCAGCAGTGAAGCGATGACTAGAGCTGAGCAGTTCTTC	CASSEAMTRAEQFF
.	TRBJ2-2	.	TRBV7-2	TGTGCCAGCAGCTCCGCCCTGGGGCGCACCGGGGAGCTGTTTTTT	CASSSALGRTGELFF
.	TRBJ2-1	.	TRBV12-5	TGTGCTAGTGGTTCGTCCAAAGGGGGTGAGCAGTTCTTC	CASGSSKGGEQFF
once	TRBJ2-7	TRBD2	TRBV4-3	TGCGCCAGCAGTCCTAGCGGGGTAGCCTACGAGCAGTACTTC	CASSPSGVAYEQYF
.	TRBJ2-7	TRBD1	TRBV10-3	TGTGCCACGGGACAGGGGTCCTACGAGCAGTACTTC	CATGQGSYEQYF
once	TRBJ2-2	.	TRBV2	TGTGCCAGCAGTGAGGGCAGTAAGAACACCGGGGAGCTGTTTTTT	CASSEGSKNTGELFF
.	TRBJ1-1	.	TRBV3-1/TRBV3-2	TGTGCCAGCAGCCTACAGGGTAGTGGGACTGAAGCTTTCTTT	CASSLQGSGTEAFF
once	TRBJ2-7	.	TRBV6-6	TGTGCCAGCAGTCGCACAGACTACGAGCAGTACTTC	CASSRTDYEQYF
.	TRBJ1-5	.	TRBV3-1/TRBV3-2	TGTGCCAGCCAGGGCGGACCCCTAGGGTCGAATCAGCCCCAGCATTTT	CASQGGPLGSNQPQHF
.	TRBJ2-7	TRBD2	TRBV7-8	TGTGCCAGCAGCACCACCGGGACTAGCGACTACGAGCAGTACTTC	CASSTTGTSDYEQYF
.	TRBJ2-1	TRBD2	TRBV9	TGTGCCAGCAGCGTACTAGCGGGATCAATTTATGAGCAGTTCTTC	CASSVLAGSIYEQFF
.	TRBJ2-1	.	TRBV5-1	TGCGCCAGCAGCTTGACTCGAGACAATGAGCAGTTCTTC	CASSLTRDNEQFF
.	TRBJ1-3	.	TRBV30	TGTGCCTGGAGTGCATATTCAGGGGGAAACACCATATATTTT	CAWSAYSGGNTIYF
.	TRBJ2-3	TRBD1	TRBV19	TGTGCCAGTAGTGCCCGTAGGGGGCCAGATACGCAGTATTTT	CASSARRGPDTQYF
.	TRBJ2-5	.	TRBV4-1	TGCGCCAGCAGCCAAGCCTTAACAGGGTACCGAGATCCCCAAGAGACCCAGTACTTC	CASSQALTGYRDPQETQYF
.	TRBJ2-2	.	TRBV19	TGTGCCAGTAGCCTACCTCTGAGTAGCGGGGAGCTGTTTTTT	CASSLPLSSGELFF